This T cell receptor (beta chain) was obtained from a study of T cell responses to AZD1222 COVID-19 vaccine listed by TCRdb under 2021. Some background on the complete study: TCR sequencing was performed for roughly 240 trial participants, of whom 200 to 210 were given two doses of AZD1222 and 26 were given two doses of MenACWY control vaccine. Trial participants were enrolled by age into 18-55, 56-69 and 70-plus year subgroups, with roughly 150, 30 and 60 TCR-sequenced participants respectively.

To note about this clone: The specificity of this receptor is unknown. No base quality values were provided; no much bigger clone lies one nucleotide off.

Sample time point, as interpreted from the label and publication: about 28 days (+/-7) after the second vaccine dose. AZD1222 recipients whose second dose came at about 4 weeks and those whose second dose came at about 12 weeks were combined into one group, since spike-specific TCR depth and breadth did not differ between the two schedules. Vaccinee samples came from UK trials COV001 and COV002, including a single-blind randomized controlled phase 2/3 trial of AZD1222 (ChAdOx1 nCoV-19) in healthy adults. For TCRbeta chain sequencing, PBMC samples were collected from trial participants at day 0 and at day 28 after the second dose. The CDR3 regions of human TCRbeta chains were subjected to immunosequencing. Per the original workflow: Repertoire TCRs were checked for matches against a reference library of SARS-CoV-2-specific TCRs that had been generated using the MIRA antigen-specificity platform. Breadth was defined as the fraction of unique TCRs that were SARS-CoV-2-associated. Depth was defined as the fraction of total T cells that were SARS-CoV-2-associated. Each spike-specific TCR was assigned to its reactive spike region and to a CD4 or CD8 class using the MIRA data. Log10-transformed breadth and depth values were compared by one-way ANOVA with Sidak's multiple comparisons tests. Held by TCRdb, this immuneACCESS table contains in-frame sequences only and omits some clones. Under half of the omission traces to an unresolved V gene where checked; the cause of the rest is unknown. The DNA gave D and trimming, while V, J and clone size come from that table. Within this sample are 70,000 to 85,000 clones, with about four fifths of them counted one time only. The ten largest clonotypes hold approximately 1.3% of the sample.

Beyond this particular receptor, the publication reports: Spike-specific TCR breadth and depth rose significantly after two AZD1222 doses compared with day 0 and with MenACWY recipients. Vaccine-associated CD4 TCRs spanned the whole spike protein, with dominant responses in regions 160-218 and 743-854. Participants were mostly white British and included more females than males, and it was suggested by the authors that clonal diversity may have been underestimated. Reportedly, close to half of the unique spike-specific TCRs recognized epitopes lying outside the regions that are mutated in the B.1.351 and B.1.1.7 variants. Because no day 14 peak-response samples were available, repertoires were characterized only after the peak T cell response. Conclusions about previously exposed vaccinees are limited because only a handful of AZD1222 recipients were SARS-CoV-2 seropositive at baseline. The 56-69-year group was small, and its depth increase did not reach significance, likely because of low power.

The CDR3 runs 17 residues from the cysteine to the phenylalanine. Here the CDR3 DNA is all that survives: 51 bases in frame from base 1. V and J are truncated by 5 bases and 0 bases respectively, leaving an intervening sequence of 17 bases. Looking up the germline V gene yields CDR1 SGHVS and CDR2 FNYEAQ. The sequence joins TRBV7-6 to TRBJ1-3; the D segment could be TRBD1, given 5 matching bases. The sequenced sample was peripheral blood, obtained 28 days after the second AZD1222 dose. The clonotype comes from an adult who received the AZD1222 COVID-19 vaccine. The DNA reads TGTGCCAGCAGCGTTAGGTCAGGGCTATCCTCTGGAAACACCATATATTTT. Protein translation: CASSVRSGLSSGNTIYF.